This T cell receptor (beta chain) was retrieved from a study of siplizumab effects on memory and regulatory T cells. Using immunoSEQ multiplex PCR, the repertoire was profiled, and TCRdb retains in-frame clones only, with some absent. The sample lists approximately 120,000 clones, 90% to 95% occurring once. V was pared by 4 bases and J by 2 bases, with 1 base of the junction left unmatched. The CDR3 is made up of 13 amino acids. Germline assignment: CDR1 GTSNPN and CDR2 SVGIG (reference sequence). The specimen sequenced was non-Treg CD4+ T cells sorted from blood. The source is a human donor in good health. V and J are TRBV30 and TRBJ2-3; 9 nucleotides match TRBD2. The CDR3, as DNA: TGTGCCTGGAAGCGGGGGGCCACAGATACGCAGTATTTT. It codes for CAWKRGATDTQYF.